Listed here are 12 T cell receptor beta chains from one sample, sequenced in a study of T cells after yellow fever vaccination. TCRdb fed the 5' RACE reads into MiXCR, producing one record per CDR3 protein. The sample carries some 320,000 distinct CDR3 sequences, 7.5% to 9% recorded once. Source: PBMCs, taken on the day of the first yellow fever vaccination. The receptors were sampled from a man between 18 and 29 years old who received the YFV17D yellow fever vaccine.

V is TRBV15 and J is TRBJ2-7; D is uncertain. This CDR3 is built from 13 residues. The germline gives CDR1 LNHNV, CDR2 YYDKDF (reference sequence). V lost 0 bases to trimming and J lost 9 bases, with 12 bases between them. As DNA, the CDR3 is TGTGCCACCAGCAGAGAATGGGAATCGGGGCAGTACGTC. Translation: CATSREWESGQYV.

The rearrangement joins TRBV27 to TRBJ1-5; TRBD1 might be the D (5 bases). Germline V gene sequence: CDR1 MNHEY, CDR2 SMNVEV (reference sequence). Trimming left V 1 base short and J 6 bases short, with 13 bases between. The CDR3 consists of 15 residues. CDR3 in amino acids: CASSLFPGESQPQHF. CDR3 bases: TGTGCCAGCAGTTTATTCCCGGGGGAATCTCAGCCCCAGCATTTT.

The gene calls are TRBV9 and TRBJ2-1; 9 bases match TRBD2. Germline values: CDR1 SGDLS, CDR2 YYNGEE. The CDR3 runs to 16 residues. The ends lost 0 bases at V and 5 bases at J; junction bases unmatched: 6. CDR3 nucleotide sequence: TGTGCCAGCAGCGTAGCACCGAGGACTAGCGACAATGAGCAGTTCTTC. Translating gives CASSVAPRTSDNEQFF.

This clonotype was seen a handful of times. The gene calls are TRBV30 and TRBJ1-4; D gene uncertain. Per the germline V gene, CDR1 is GTSNPN and CDR2 is SVGIG (reference sequence). Trimming pared 6 bases from V and 6 bases from J, leaving 14 bases between. There are 13 residues in the CDR3. The CDR3 coding sequence is TGTGCCTGTCTAGGACGGAATTATGAAAAACTGTTTTTT. This gives the protein CACLGRNYEKLFF.

Ten or more counts support this clonotype. This sequence joins TRBV4-2 and TRBJ1-6; D is possibly TRBD1 (5 bases). The CDR3 consists of 15 residues. V lost 3 bases to trimming and J lost 10 bases, with 16 bases between them. Germline V CDR1 and CDR2: LGHNA, YNFKEQ. The CDR3 region has the DNA TGTGCCAGCAGCCAGTCCGGGGGGGTAAAGTCACCCCTCCACTTT. It is translated as CASSQSGGVKSPLHF.

The chain is built from TRBV5-4 and TRBJ2-5; TRBD1 might be the D (6 bases). Germline-derived CDR1 and CDR2 are SGHNT and YYREEE (reference sequence). The CDR3 sequence is 14 residues long. V lost 2 bases and J lost 4, with 12 bases in between. CDR3 amino acids: CASSFAGALETQYF. DNA for the CDR3: TGTGCCAGCAGCTTTGCAGGGGCCCTAGAGACCCAGTACTTC.

The rearrangement joins TRBV20-1 to TRBJ2-3; TRBD1 might be the D (6 bases). V gave up 3 bases and J gave up 2 bases, with 12 bases separating them. This CDR3 spans 14 amino acids. The V gene's germline CDR1 is DFQATT and CDR2 SNEGSKA (reference sequence). CDR3 region: CSASDRRLTDTQYF. The DNA of the CDR3 is TGCAGTGCTAGCGACAGGCGCCTCACAGATACGCAGTATTTT.

A few counts support this clonotype. The V call is TRBV7-8, the J call TRBJ2-3; D not certain. This CDR3 has 12 residues. Trimming removed 5 bases from V and 5 bases from J, with 8 bases in between. CDR1 is SGHVS, CDR2 FQNEAQ, per germline. CDR3 sequence reads: CASSQNLDTQYF. For the CDR3, the DNA is TGTGCCAGCAGCCAAAACTTAGATACGCAGTATTTT.

This clonotype was seen a handful of times. The chain is built from TRBV7-3 and TRBJ2-3; D call uncertain. The CDR3 is 13 residues long. The ends were cut back, 5 bases at V and 4 bases at J, with 10 bases in the middle. Germline V gene data show CDR1 as SGHTA and CDR2 as FQGTGA. In DNA form, the CDR3 reads TGTGCCAGCAGCCCGACCCCGGCAGATACGCAGTATTTT. Translation: CASSPTPADTQYF. The full variable domain, completed using reference TRBV7-3 and TRBJ2-3, is GAGVSQTPSNKVTEKGKYVELRCDPISGHTALYWYRQSLGQGPEFLIYFQGTGAADDSGLPNDRFFAVRPEGSVSTLKIQRTERGDSAVYLCASSPTPADTQYFGPGTRLTVL.

This clonotype was seen a few times. V usage is TRBV14 and J usage is TRBJ2-2, with D maybe TRBD1 (5 bases). Germline lookup yields CDR1 SGHDN and CDR2 FVKESK. V lost 4 bases and J 2 bases, leaving 20 bases between the germline ends. This CDR3 has 18 residues. The CDR3 nucleotides read TGTGCCAGCAGCCCCCGGAGACAGCCTTTATCAAACACCGGGGAGCTGTTTTTT. This translates into CASSPRRQPLSNTGELFF.

V usage is TRBV11-2 and J usage is TRBJ2-3, with 11 bases fitting TRBD2. J gave up 1 base and V 0 bases, and 6 bases lay outside the gene matches. This CDR3 has 18 residues. Germline loops: CDR1 SGHAT, CDR2 FQNNGV. This chain's CDR3 is CASSLEFGSGGGTDTQYF. In DNA form, the CDR3 reads TGTGCCAGCAGCTTAGAGTTCGGTAGCGGGGGGGGCACAGATACGCAGTATTTT.

This clonotype has a handful of counts. The rearrangement uses TRBV18 and TRBJ2-1; possible D gene TRBD2, 6 bases. This CDR3 spans 14 amino acids. Germline V gives CDR1 KGHSH, CDR2 LQKENI. Trimming cost V 3 bases and J 6 bases, with 12 bases left between them. As DNA, the CDR3 is TGTGCCAGCTCACCGGTGCGGGGACTCAATGAGCAGTTCTTC. Its translation: CASSPVRGLNEQFF. The full variable domain, with the rest looked up from reference TRBV18 and TRBJ2-1, is NAGVMQNPRHLVRRRGQEARLRCSPMKGHSHVYWYRQLPEEGLKFMVYLQKENIIDESGMPKERFSAEFPKEGPSILRIQQVVRGDSAAYFCASSPVRGLNEQFFGPGTRLTVL.